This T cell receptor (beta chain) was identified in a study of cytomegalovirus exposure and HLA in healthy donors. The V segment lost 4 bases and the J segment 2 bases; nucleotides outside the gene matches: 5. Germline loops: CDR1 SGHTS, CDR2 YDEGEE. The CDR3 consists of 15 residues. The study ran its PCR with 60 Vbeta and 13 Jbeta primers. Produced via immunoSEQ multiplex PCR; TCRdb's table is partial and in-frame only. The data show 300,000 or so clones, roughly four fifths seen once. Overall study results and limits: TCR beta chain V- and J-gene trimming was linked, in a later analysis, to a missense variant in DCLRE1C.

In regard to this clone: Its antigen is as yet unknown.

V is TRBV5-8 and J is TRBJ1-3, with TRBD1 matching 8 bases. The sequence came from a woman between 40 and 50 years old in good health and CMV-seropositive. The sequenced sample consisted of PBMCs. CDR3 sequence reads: CASSGEGQAGNTIYF. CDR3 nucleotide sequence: TGTGCCAGCAGCGGTGAGGGACAGGCTGGAAACACCATATATTTT.